This entry features one TCR beta chain sequence. Original processing methods: Researchers report that nucleated cell counts were estimated from reference gene primer amplification. TCRdb's copy holds only in-frame clones and misses some; the assay was immunoSEQ multiplex PCR. The D gene and trimming were derived from the DNA, and the V and J assignments and clone size from that table. The sample consists of around 200,000 clones, 70% to 90% of them appearing once. The CDR3 spans 16 residues. CDR1 and CDR2 from the germline V gene are MGHRA and YSYEKL. V shed 0 bases, J shed 7 bases, and the junction held 7 bases outside the gene matches. The data originate from a study of blood T cell repertoires in COVID-19.

Input material: peripheral blood. This chain uses TRBV4-1 with TRBJ2-1; 9 nucleotides align to TRBD2. The source of this sequence is a man aged 40-50 years with active or convalescent COVID-19. CDR3 DNA: TGCGCCAGCAGCCAAGATCACCCCAGCGGGGGGAATGAGCAGTTCTTC. Its protein product is CASSQDHPSGGNEQFF.